This note documents a single T cell receptor (beta chain) sequence. The specificity of this receptor is unknown. No per-base quality is available; no much larger clone lies one base away. The CDR3 has 14 amino acids, counting the end cysteine and phenylalanine. Only the CDR3 DNA is retained, 42 bases long and in frame from the first base. V sheds 1 base and J sheds 5 bases, leaving 12 bases between their ends. The germline V gene provides CDR1 MGHRA and CDR2 YSYEKL. Library preparation was by the immunoSEQ multiplex PCR assay. TCR beta CDR3 sequencing was performed on DNA from the cultured, isolated CD4+ T cells. The paper's processing steps were these. The analysis removed non-productive TCR sequences, trimmed reads to the CDR3 region, and retained only CDR3s that were 7 or more amino acids long. Antigen-specific clonotypes were identified with the MANAFEST web app by comparing expansion in peptide wells against reference cultures. To be called positive, a clone needed expansion at FDR<0.05 compared with the reference and with all other wells, an odds ratio greater than 5, and a frequency greater than 0.1% in two replicate wells. A clonotype was called cross-reactive if it was significantly expanded both in SARS-CoV-2 spike wells and in at least one common cold coronavirus spike condition. Using the stringdist R package, CDR3 similarity was measured by Levenshtein distance, and unrooted trees were constructed with ape in R 3.6.1. TCRdb took over this immuneACCESS table, retaining in-frame rearrangements with V and J assigned. Such tables are incomplete; in checked studies, under half of the missing clones stem from an unresolved V gene, and the remainder is unexplained. D and trimming were read from the DNA, whereas the V and J calls and clone size are those reported in that table. The sample records about 70,000 clones, around 72% of which are singletons. The leading ten clones occupy around 4.6% of the sample.

The ViraFEST assay stimulated PBMC with viral peptide pools and then used TCR sequencing to identify antigen-specific CD4+ T cell clonotypes by expansion. After less than 13 days of culture, CD4+ T cells were isolated with the EasySep CD4+ T cell isolation kit. PCR-confirmed SARS-CoV-2 infection had occurred in convalescent patients between March and December 2020, before the Alpha, Beta and Delta variants emerged in the United States. About 2 million PBMC per well were cultured in IMDM with roughly 5% human AB serum, around 9.1 IU/ml IL-2 and gentamicin, plus 10 ug/ml peptides. An HIV-1 Nef peptide pool was used as the negative control culture condition. Half of the culture medium was replaced with fresh IL-2-containing medium on days 3 and 7. Unless otherwise noted, each peptide stimulation condition was cultured in triplicate wells. Using Ficoll-Paque Plus gradient centrifugation, PBMC were separated from whole blood and then either used fresh or cryopreserved at -140C. Genomic DNA was extracted from cultured CD4+ T cells with the QIAamp micro DNA kit.

The data derive from a study of vaccination effects on CD4 cells after COVID-19 (dated by TCRdb to about 2022). Study-level background: Each participant received two doses of an mRNA SARS-CoV-2 vaccine, either BNT162b2 or mRNA-1273. The full study included some 10 COVID-19 convalescent patients and several SARS-CoV-2-naive healthy vaccine recipients. Pre-vaccine samples were collected from a couple of convalescent patients 16 days and one week before the first dose, corresponding to 142 and 148 days after COVID-19 diagnosis. Cultures from other donors in the study were sequenced with the Oncomine TCR Beta short-read assay on an Illumina iSeq 100. SARS-CoV-2 spike-specific CD4+ TCR repertoires were compared before and after mRNA vaccination in COVID-19 convalescent patients and in infection-naive vaccine recipients. The full study reports these points: Only a small number of convalescent patients were included, and no early post-infection timepoints were available, which limited the study. In convalescent patients, the post-vaccine spike-reactive repertoire consisted mainly of new vaccine-induced clones, largely distinct from infection-induced clones. Marked clonal contraction was observed in both infection-induced and vaccine-induced clones at late post-vaccination timepoints, consistent with waning T cell responses.

The chain employs TRBV4-1 and TRBJ2-7; TRBD2 is perhaps the D gene, given 7 matching bases. The clonotype comes from a human donor who had a prior SARS-CoV-2 infection. Sequencing used CD4+ T cells from PBMCs cultured with HIV peptides, obtained before COVID-19 vaccination. The label giving this sample's cell subset or site can be read as: HIV-1 Nef peptide pool negative control/reference culture. The CDR3 region reads CASSQVGGAHEQYF. The DNA reads TGCGCCAGCAGCCAAGTAGGGGGGGCCCACGAGCAGTACTTC.